In its sample, the clone carrying this T cell receptor beta chain is medium-sized. Its cognate antigen is unknown. It was cDNA, reverse transcribed from extracted RNA, that served as the sequencing template. TCRdb keeps only in-frame clones here, not all; method: immunoSEQ multiplex PCR. The sample records approximately 150,000 clones, 50% to 75% being singletons. The data were obtained in a study of CD8+ T cells in alopecia areata. The wider study: Patients given treatment had severity scored by the percentage of scalp area affected.

Whole-study findings and limits: Many expanded lesional clones persisted in scalp and blood during tofacitinib.

V lost 6 bases and J lost 7, with 19 bases in between. Germline V lookup: CDR1 SQVTM, CDR2 ANQGSEA. The CDR3 is made up of 14 amino acids. The treatment here: oral pan-JAK inhibitor, 5-10 mg twice daily. The sequence came from a human donor with alopecia areata. This chain connects TRBV29-1 to TRBJ2-1; D is possibly TRBD1 (5 bases). The specimen comprised CD4+ T cells sorted from blood, sampled between weeks 55 and 65, from a patient treated with tofacitinib. CDR3 DNA: TGCAGCGTGGATAAGGGGATCGAGAAGAATGAGCAGTTCTTC. Protein: CSVDKGIEKNEQFF.